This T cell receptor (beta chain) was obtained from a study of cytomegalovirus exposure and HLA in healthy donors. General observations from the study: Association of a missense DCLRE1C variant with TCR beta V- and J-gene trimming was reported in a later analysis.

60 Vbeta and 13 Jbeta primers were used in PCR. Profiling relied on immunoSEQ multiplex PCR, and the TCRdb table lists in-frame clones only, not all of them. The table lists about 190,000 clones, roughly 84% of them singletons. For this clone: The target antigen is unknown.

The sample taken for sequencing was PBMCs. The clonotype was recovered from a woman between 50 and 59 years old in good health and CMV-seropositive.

This chain's CDR3 is CASSSSGGTNTGELFF. The CDR3, as DNA: TGTGCCAGCAGCTCTAGCGGGGGGACGAACACCGGGGAGCTGTTTTTT. The chain couples TRBV11-3 to TRBJ2-2, with TRBD2 matching over 11 bases. V lost 4 bases, J lost 0 bases, and 1 base stayed unmatched. The CDR3 covers 16 residues. Germline CDR1 is SGHNT and CDR2 is YENEEA. The full variable domain, its missing parts supplied by reference TRBV11-3 and TRBJ2-2, is EAGVVQSPRYKIIEKKQPVAFWCNPISGHNTLYWYLQNLGQGPELLIRYENEEAVDDSQLPKDRFSAERLKGVDSTLKIQPAELGDSAVYLCASSSSGGTNTGELFFGEGSRLTVL.